Listed below are T cell receptor beta chains from one sample, sequenced in a study of T cells in Graves' hyperthyroidism and ophthalmopathy. MiXCR was run by TCRdb on the multiplex PCR reads, yielding one entry per CDR3 protein. The sample contains about 270,000 distinct CDR3 sequences, roughly 22% of which appear only once. Sequenced input: blood. These receptors all come from a woman aged 40 to 50 with Graves' ophthalmopathy. CDR3s include the opening cysteine and the closing phenylalanine or tryptophan. D genes are given only for firm matches. Not all rows give a size; the values are once, few, many and, for expanded clones, a class.

clone_size	v_call	j_call	d_call	cdr3_nt	cdr3_aa
few	TRBV6-4	TRBJ1-5	NA	TGTGCCAGCAGTCCGAGGACGGACGAGTGGGGCAATCAGCCCCAGCATTTT	CASSPRTDEWGNQPQHF
many	TRBV18	TRBJ2-7	TRBD2	TGTGCCAGCTCACCGACTAGCGCCTCCTACGAGCAGTACTTC	CASSPTSASYEQYF
many	TRBV12-3/TRBV12-4	TRBJ1-5	NA	TGTGCCAGCAGTTTCCCCCCCGATCAGCCCCAGCATTTT	CASSFPPDQPQHF
many	TRBV20-1	TRBJ2-5	NA	TGCAGTGCTAGGAGACTGGGCCAAGAGACCCAGTACTTC	CSARRLGQETQYF
many	TRBV7-9	TRBJ2-5	TRBD2	TGTGCCAGCAGGGGACTAGCGGGAGAGGGGCAAGAGACCCAGTACTTC	CASRGLAGEGQETQYF
NA	TRBV7-2	TRBJ2-7	NA	TGTGCCAGCAGCCCTAAAGTCAGGGACTACGAGCAGTACTTC	CASSPKVRDYEQYF
NA	TRBV5-5	TRBJ2-7	NA	TGTGCCAGCACCTCGCTCTCCTACGAGCAGTACTTC	CASTSLSYEQYF
many	TRBV2	TRBJ2-7	NA	TGTGCCAGCACTCTCCGAGGACCCAACTACGAGCAGTACTTC	CASTLRGPNYEQYF
many	TRBV3-1	TRBJ2-7	NA	TGTGCCAGCAGCCCGACAAGTGCCTACGAGCAGTACTTC	CASSPTSAYEQYF
many	TRBV28	TRBJ2-7	NA	TGTGCCAGCAGAGAAGGGGTTTCGGACGAGCAGTACTTC	CASREGVSDEQYF
many	TRBV29-1	TRBJ2-2	NA	TGCAGCGTTGAAGATCGGCGGAGATCGAACACCGGGGAGCTGTTTTTT	CSVEDRRRSNTGELFF
many	TRBV6-1	TRBJ1-5	NA	TGTGCCAGCAGTGTCAGGATGGATCAGCCCCAGCATTTT	CASSVRMDQPQHF
NA	TRBV28	TRBJ2-5	NA	TGTGCCAGCAGTTCGCCTCGACCGCTGGGCCAGCAAGAGACCCAGTACTTC	CASSSPRPLGQQETQYF
many	TRBV4-2	TRBJ1-2	NA	TGTGCCAGCAGCCAACTAGCCGGGACCAACTATGGCTACACCTTC	CASSQLAGTNYGYTF
NA	TRBV12-3/TRBV12-4	TRBJ2-7	TRBD2	TGTGCCAGCAGCCCCCATTGGCGGGGGGCTAACGAGCAGTACTTC	CASSPHWRGANEQYF
many	TRBV3-1	TRBJ1-1	TRBD1	TGTGCCAGCAGCCCGAGGGGACAGGGAGGCACTGAAGCTTTCTTT	CASSPRGQGGTEAFF
many	TRBV30	TRBJ1-1	NA	TGTGCCTGGAGTGTACGCGGCGCGGAAGCTTTCTTT	CAWSVRGAEAFF
many	TRBV7-3	TRBJ2-2	TRBD2	TGTGCCAGCAGCACAACTAGCGGGGTGGTCACCGGGGAGCTGTTTTTT	CASSTTSGVVTGELFF
many	TRBV6-1	TRBJ2-2	TRBD2	TGTGCCAGCTCGCGAAGCGGGAGCTACACCGGGGAGCTGTTTTTT	CASSRSGSYTGELFF
many	TRBV12-3/TRBV12-4	TRBJ2-5	NA	TGTGCCAGCACCGGAATGCGAGAGACCCAGTACTTC	CASTGMRETQYF
NA	TRBV20-1	TRBJ2-5	NA	TGCAGTGCTAGGTCGGGGGCGATAGATACCCAGTACTTC	CSARSGAIDTQYF
many	TRBV9	TRBJ1-2	NA	TGTGCCAGCAGCGTGGGAATCAGCTATGGCTACACCTTC	CASSVGISYGYTF
NA	TRBV12-3/TRBV12-4	TRBJ1-1	NA	TGTGCCAGCAGTTTCGCCGCGACAATGAACACTGAAGCTTACTTT	CASSFAATMNTEAYF
many	TRBV3-1	TRBJ2-7	NA	TGTGCCAGCAGCCAAGTGTGGAGCTCCTACGAGCAGTACTTC	CASSQVWSSYEQYF
many	TRBV7-9	TRBJ2-5	NA	TGTGCCAGCAGCTTAGGATCGGCTTTTTCTGAGACCCAGTACTTC	CASSLGSAFSETQYF
NA	TRBV28	TRBJ2-5	NA	TGTGCCAGCAGTCCGCCGGGGCGCGGCCTTATGAAGACCCAGTACTTC	CASSPPGRGLMKTQYF
NA	TRBV15	TRBJ1-1	NA	TGTGCCACCAGCGACCGACAGGCCGAAGCTTTCTTT	CATSDRQAEAFF
NA	TRBV7-2	TRBJ2-5	TRBD1	TGTGCCAGCAGCTCAATTTACAGGGGTGGTCAAGAGACCCAGTACTTC	CASSSIYRGGQETQYF
NA	TRBV18	TRBJ2-3	NA	TGTGCCAGCTCGCGCGGCTACACAGATACGCAGTATTTT	CASSRGYTDTQYF
many	TRBV11-2	TRBJ1-1	TRBD1	TGTGCCAGCACCATTGGGACAGGGGCTGAAGCTTTCTTT	CASTIGTGAEAFF
many	TRBV4-1	TRBJ2-7	TRBD1	TGCGCCAGCAGCCAGTTCGTCGGGACAGGGGTGGGCGAGCAGTACTTC	CASSQFVGTGVGEQYF
many	TRBV25-1	TRBJ1-2	TRBD1	TGTGCCAGCGGGACAGGGGCGGGTGTCACCTTC	CASGTGAGVTF
many	TRBV2	TRBJ2-7	TRBD1	TGTGCCAGCAGGACGGGACAGGGAACCTACGAGCAGTACTTC	CASRTGQGTYEQYF
many	TRBV6-2/TRBV6-3	TRBJ1-2	TRBD1	TGTGCCAGCAGTTACTCTTCCTCACCTTCTGACAGGGATAACTATGGCTACACCTTC	CASSYSSSPSDRDNYGYTF
many	TRBV10-3	TRBJ2-7	NA	TGTGCCATCAGTGAGGTGACAGCTTCCTACGAGCAGTACTTC	CAISEVTASYEQYF